The 10 T cell receptor beta chains listed next were all sequenced from one sample in a study of breast tumors, draining lymph nodes, adjacent tissues. Breast cancer patients provided tissue from their axillary draining lymph nodes. TCRdb independently ran MiXCR on the multiplex PCR reads; one entry per CDR3 protein. The sample includes more than 80,000 distinct CDR3 sequences, approximately 28% of them seen just once. Sequencing input: axillary lymph node tissue. Receptors were obtained from a female donor with breast cancer. Some clones in this sample may be carry-over from other donors' samples.

This clonotype was observed at least ten times. A much more abundant neighbour one base away suggests this may be a read error. The chain employs TRBV20-1 and TRBJ2-1; no clear D. Germline CDR1 is DFQATT and CDR2 is SNEGSKA (reference sequence). The CDR3 runs to 11 residues. CDR3 protein: CSARGKNEQSF. The CDR3 DNA sequence: TGCAGTGCTAGAGGAAAGAATGAGCAGTCCTTC.

The V and J genes are TRBV7-9 and TRBJ1-1; 7 positions agree with TRBD1. The CDR3 length is 15 residues. Germline CDR1 is SEHNR and CDR2 is FQNEAQ (reference sequence). Losses at the gene ends were 5 bases for V and 3 bases for J; bases not matched to a gene: 9. The CDR3 protein is CASSTRDSRDTEAFF. CDR3 bases: TGTGCCAGCAGCACCCGGGACAGCCGGGACACTGAAGCTTTCTTT.

Here the CDR3 reads CSVYPGTGDEKLFF. CDR3 DNA sequence: TGCAGCGTCTATCCCGGGACAGGGGATGAAAAACTGTTTTTT. The chain has TRBV29-1 and TRBJ1-4; 10 bases line up with TRBD1. The V segment lost 6 bases and the J segment 6 bases; nucleotides outside the gene matches: 7. The germline gives CDR1 SQVTM, CDR2 ANQGSEA. The CDR3 loop spans 14 amino acids.

This clonotype appeared many times. This chain connects TRBV2 to TRBJ1-2, with TRBD1 as a possible D gene (6 bases). Germline loops: CDR1 SNHLY, CDR2 FYNNEI. This CDR3 contains 11 residues. The V gene lost 7 bases and the J gene lost 3 bases, with 6 bases spanning the gap. CDR3 protein: CASNRDYGYTF. CDR3 nucleotide sequence: TGTGCCAGCAACAGGGACTATGGCTACACCTTC.

This clonotype was observed at least ten times. This sequence joins TRBV7-3 and TRBJ2-2, with 7 nucleotides matching TRBD2. CDR1 is SGHTA, CDR2 FQGTGA, per germline. J was trimmed by 1 base and V by 5 bases; bases with no gene match: 7. The CDR3 runs 16 residues. Here the CDR3 reads CASSPPGGGNTGELFF. CDR3 in DNA: TGTGCCAGCAGCCCCCCGGGGGGAGGGAACACCGGGGAGCTGTTTTTT.

As to this clonotype: This may be a read error, as it is one base from a much larger clone. The rearrangement joins TRBV7-2 to TRBJ2-7; a weak D match, TRBD2 (5 bases). This CDR3 has 15 amino acids. Germline V CDR1 and CDR2: SGHTA, FQGNSA. This CDR3 is CASSLDRTPFGEQHF. The CDR3, as DNA: TGTGCCAGCAGCTTAGACAGAACTCCCTTCGGGGAGCAGCACTTC.

This clonotype was seen more than once but under ten times. This may be a read error: a much more frequent sequence differs by one nucleotide. The rearrangement uses TRBV5-6 and TRBJ2-7; D not resolved. Trimming stripped 5 bases from V and 2 bases from J, with 11 bases between. CDR1 and CDR2 from the germline V gene are SGHDT and YYEEEE. This CDR3 region has 13 residues. CDR3 bases: TGTGCCAGCAGTTCCGTCTCACCCTACGAGCAGTACTTC. Translated: CASSSVSPYEQYF.

Note on this clonotype: A junction boundary mismatches the germline segment, possibly from a read error. This sequence joins TRBV20-1 and TRBJ2-5; 7 nucleotides align to TRBD2. Per the germline V gene, CDR1 is DFQATT and CDR2 is SNEGSKA (reference sequence). The CDR3 contains 15 residues. CDR3 amino acids: CGARDGAGNQETQYF. In DNA, the CDR3 is TGCGGTGCTAGAGATGGAGCGGGGAACCAGGAGACCCAGTACTTC.

This clonotype was counted at least ten times. Since a much larger clone is just one base distant, this may be a read error. The CDR3 carries no conserved terminal phenylalanine or tryptophan, so it likely arises from a read error. The chain is built from TRBV7-8 and TRBJ2-1; D is unclear. Germline V CDR1 and CDR2: SGHVS, FQNEAQ. V was pared by 1 base and J by 5 bases, with 3 bases between. The CDR3 totals 12 residues. CDR3 sequence: CASSLDHNEQFV. DNA of the CDR3: TGTGCCAGCAGCTTAGATCACAATGAGCAGTTCGTC.

The sample holds many counts of this clonotype. The V call is TRBV20-1, the J call TRBJ2-7; a weak D match, TRBD1 (6 bases). The CDR3 has 14 residues. Germline CDR1 reads DFQATT; CDR2 reads SNEGSKA (reference sequence). The V and J ends lost 0 bases and 3 bases respectively, with 12 bases between them. CDR3 residues: CSARDGGQNYEQYF. The CDR3 bases are TGCAGTGCTAGAGATGGAGGACAGAACTACGAGCAGTACTTC.